These T cell receptor beta chains were read from a single sample in a study of monozygotic twins with inflammatory bowel disease. TCRdb derives one entry per CDR3 protein from the 5' RACE reads, leaving out DNA. The sample table sets out about 210,000 distinct CDR3 sequences. The sequenced sample was blood. The receptors stem from a human donor with ulcerative colitis or Crohn's disease, or a healthy co-twin of an affected twin (not recorded which). Each CDR3 is given with its conserved first and last residue. The order of the fields is V gene, J gene, CDR3 protein.

TRBV29-1	TRBJ2-1	CSAPSDRYNEQFF
TRBV18	TRBJ1-6	CASSPELTNSPLHF
TRBV6-2/TRBV6-3	TRBJ2-1	CASSSPSGMVSEQFF
TRBV5-5	TRBJ1-1	CASSLTGVTEAFF
TRBV2	TRBJ1-5	CASSGQSDQPQHF
TRBV18	TRBJ2-4	CASSPSSEAKNIQYF
TRBV2	TRBJ1-1	CASSDWAMNTEAFF
TRBV7-9	TRBJ1-1	CASSRSGDTEAFF
TRBV10-3	TRBJ1-3	CAISVSGNTIYF
TRBV24-1	TRBJ2-3	CATSDPGQTGTDTQYF
TRBV7-9	TRBJ1-5	CASSLGGYSNQPQHF
TRBV7-2	TRBJ1-6	CASSLAYRGRSSPLHF
TRBV29-1	TRBJ1-3	CSVEQDSGNTIYF
TRBV7-2	TRBJ2-7	CASSRMTSGTTREQYF
TRBV12-5	TRBJ2-7	CASGLVIWGKKGSYEQYF
TRBV24-1	TRBJ2-2	CATSDLTGSRPGELFF
TRBV5-1	TRBJ2-7	CASSPEGGRTMGATEQYF
TRBV4-2	TRBJ2-3	CASSQDGVIGPSTDTQYF
TRBV6-2/TRBV6-3	TRBJ2-3	CASRSRGAGYTQYF
TRBV18	TRBJ1-3	CASSPGAALSGNTIYF